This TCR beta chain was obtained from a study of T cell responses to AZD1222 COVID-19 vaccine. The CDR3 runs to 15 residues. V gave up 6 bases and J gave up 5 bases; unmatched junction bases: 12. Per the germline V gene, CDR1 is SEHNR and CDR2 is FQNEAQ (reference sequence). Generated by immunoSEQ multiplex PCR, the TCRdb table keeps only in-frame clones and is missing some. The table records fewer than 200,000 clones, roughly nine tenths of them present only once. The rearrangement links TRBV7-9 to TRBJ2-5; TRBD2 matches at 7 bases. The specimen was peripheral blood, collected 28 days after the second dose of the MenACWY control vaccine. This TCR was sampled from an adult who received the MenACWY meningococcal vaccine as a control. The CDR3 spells CASSSSSGAWETQYF. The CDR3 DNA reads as TGTGCCAGCAGTTCGTCCAGCGGGGCCTGGGAGACCCAGTACTTC.